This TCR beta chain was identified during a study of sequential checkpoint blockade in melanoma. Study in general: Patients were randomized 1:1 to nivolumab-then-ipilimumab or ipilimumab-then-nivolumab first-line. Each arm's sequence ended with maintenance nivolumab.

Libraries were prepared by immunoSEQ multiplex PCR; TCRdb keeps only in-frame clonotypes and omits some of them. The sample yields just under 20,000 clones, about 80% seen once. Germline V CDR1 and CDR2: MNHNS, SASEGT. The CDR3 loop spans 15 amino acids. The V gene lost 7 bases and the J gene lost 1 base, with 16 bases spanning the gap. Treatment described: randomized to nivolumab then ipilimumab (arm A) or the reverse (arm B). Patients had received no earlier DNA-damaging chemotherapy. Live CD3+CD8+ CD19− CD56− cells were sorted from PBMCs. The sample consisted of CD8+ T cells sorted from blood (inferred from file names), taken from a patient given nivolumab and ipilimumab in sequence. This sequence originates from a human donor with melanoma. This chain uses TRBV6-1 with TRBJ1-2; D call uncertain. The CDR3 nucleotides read TGTGCCAGCAAATCAGTCCGTGCCCTTAACTATGGCTACACCTTC. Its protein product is CASKSVRALNYGYTF.